These T cell receptor beta chains were read from a single sample in a study of blood T cell repertoires in COVID-19. The table came from immunoSEQ multiplex PCR; TCRdb's copy has only in-frame clones and leaves some out. The sample consists of 75,000 to 95,000 clones, about 85% of them appearing once. The sample taken for sequencing was peripheral blood. These receptors all stem from a man older than 75 with active or convalescent COVID-19. The CDR3 runs from the conserved cysteine through the conserved F or W. The order of the fields is J gene, clone size, V gene, D gene, CDR3 protein, CDR3 DNA. The D gene is left open where the match is weak. Clone size is not always given. Where it is, it says once, few, many or a class for expanded clones.

j_gene: TRBJ1-1
abundance: NA
v_gene: TRBV3-1/TRBV3-2
d_gene: NA
CDR3aa: CASRSTGRDTEAFF
CDR3nt: TGTGCCAGCAGATCGACAGGACGAGACACTGAAGCTTTCTTT

j_gene: TRBJ1-2
abundance: NA
v_gene: TRBV5-1
d_gene: NA
CDR3aa: CASSLVWGGVAGYTF
CDR3nt: TGCGCCAGCAGCTTGGTCTGGGGGGGAGTGGCTGGCTACACCTTC

j_gene: TRBJ1-5
abundance: NA
v_gene: TRBV3-1/TRBV3-2
d_gene: NA
CDR3aa: CASSQSEGNQPQHF
CDR3nt: TGTGCCAGCAGCCAGTCCGAGGGCAATCAGCCCCAGCATTTT

j_gene: TRBJ1-2
abundance: NA
v_gene: TRBV19
d_gene: TRBD1
CDR3aa: CASSTVGQGDRYTF
CDR3nt: TGTGCCAGTAGTACGGTCGGACAGGGCGACCGCTACACCTTC

j_gene: TRBJ1-6
abundance: NA
v_gene: TRBV3-1/TRBV3-2
d_gene: NA
CDR3aa: CASSQVIGNSPLHF
CDR3nt: TGTGCCAGCAGCCAAGTCATCGGGAATTCACCCCTCCACTTT

j_gene: TRBJ1-6
abundance: few
v_gene: TRBV3-1/TRBV3-2
d_gene: TRBD1
CDR3aa: CASSQVKRGLSNSPLHF
CDR3nt: TGTGCCAGCAGCCAAGTTAAAAGGGGGCTTTCTAATTCACCCCTCCACTTT

j_gene: TRBJ2-2
abundance: NA
v_gene: TRBV24-1
d_gene: TRBD1
CDR3aa: CATSTSTGEINTGELFF
CDR3nt: TGTGCCACCAGTACCAGCACAGGGGAGATCAACACCGGGGAGCTGTTTTTT

j_gene: TRBJ1-1
abundance: NA
v_gene: TRBV10-3
d_gene: NA
CDR3aa: CAISERGTPNTEAFF
CDR3nt: TGTGCCATCAGTGAAAGAGGGACACCGAACACTGAAGCTTTCTTT

j_gene: TRBJ2-5
abundance: NA
v_gene: TRBV27
d_gene: NA
CDR3aa: CASTLTWGRQETQYF
CDR3nt: TGTGCCAGCACGTTGACCTGGGGGCGACAAGAGACCCAGTACTTC

j_gene: TRBJ2-2
abundance: NA
v_gene: TRBV18
d_gene: NA
CDR3aa: CASSPKLDATNTGELFF
CDR3nt: TGTGCCAGCTCACCAAAACTAGATGCGACGAACACCGGGGAGCTGTTTTTT

j_gene: TRBJ1-1
abundance: NA
v_gene: TRBV19
d_gene: NA
CDR3aa: CASSKSSVRVTEAFF
CDR3nt: TGTGCCAGTAGTAAGAGCAGCGTCCGGGTAACTGAAGCTTTCTTT

j_gene: TRBJ1-2
abundance: NA
v_gene: TRBV19
d_gene: TRBD1
CDR3aa: CASSTTGEPNYGYTF
CDR3nt: TGTGCCAGTAGTACAACAGGGGAACCCAACTATGGCTACACCTTC

j_gene: TRBJ1-1
abundance: NA
v_gene: TRBV2
d_gene: NA
CDR3aa: CASRKRDRLQVEAFF
CDR3nt: TGTGCCAGCAGGAAACGCGACAGGTTGCAAGTAGAAGCTTTCTTT

j_gene: TRBJ1-4
abundance: NA
v_gene: TRBV18
d_gene: NA
CDR3aa: CASSPSATNEKLFF
CDR3nt: TGTGCCAGCTCACCGTCTGCAACTAATGAAAAACTGTTTTTT

j_gene: TRBJ2-3
abundance: NA
v_gene: TRBV5-5
d_gene: TRBD1
CDR3aa: CASSTRQGSTDTQYF
CDR3nt: TGTGCCAGCAGCACCAGACAGGGGAGCACAGATACGCAGTATTTT

j_gene: TRBJ1-4
abundance: NA
v_gene: TRBV7-9
d_gene: NA
CDR3aa: CASSSGQVNEKLFF
CDR3nt: TGTGCCAGCAGCTCGGGACAAGTTAATGAAAAACTGTTTTTT

j_gene: TRBJ2-2
abundance: NA
v_gene: TRBV19
d_gene: NA
CDR3aa: CASSRVPGLTGELFF
CDR3nt: TGTGCCAGTAGTAGGGTCCCAGGTTTGACCGGGGAGCTGTTTTTT

j_gene: TRBJ1-1
abundance: NA
v_gene: TRBV14
d_gene: NA
CDR3aa: CASSQVEGSWTEAFF
CDR3nt: TGTGCCAGCAGCCAAGTGGAGGGAAGTTGGACTGAAGCTTTCTTT

j_gene: TRBJ2-5
abundance: NA
v_gene: TRBV2
d_gene: TRBD1
CDR3aa: CASSDRGETQYF
CDR3nt: TGTGCCAGCTCGGACAGGGGAGAGACCCAGTACTTC

j_gene: TRBJ2-1
abundance: NA
v_gene: TRBV7-6
d_gene: TRBD2
CDR3aa: CASSLVGLAGNHNEQFF
CDR3nt: TGTGCCAGCAGCTTAGTCGGGCTAGCGGGTAACCACAATGAGCAGTTCTTC

j_gene: TRBJ1-2
abundance: NA
v_gene: TRBV18
d_gene: TRBD1
CDR3aa: CASSPIGRGRDGYTF
CDR3nt: TGTGCCAGCTCACCGATTGGCAGGGGGCGTGATGGCTACACCTTC

j_gene: TRBJ1-2
abundance: NA
v_gene: TRBV28
d_gene: TRBD1
CDR3aa: CASSLSPGTGGWAGYTF
CDR3nt: TGTGCCAGCAGTTTGAGTCCCGGGACAGGGGGCTGGGCTGGCTACACCTTC

j_gene: TRBJ1-3
abundance: once
v_gene: TRBV5-1
d_gene: NA
CDR3aa: CASYGGNTIYF
CDR3nt: TGCGCCAGCTACGGTGGAAACACCATATATTTT

j_gene: TRBJ2-1
abundance: NA
v_gene: TRBV6-4
d_gene: NA
CDR3aa: CASTVRLVQSRGFF
CDR3nt: TGTGCCAGCACCGTTCGGCTGGTGCAGTCAAGGGGGTTCTTC

j_gene: TRBJ1-2
abundance: NA
v_gene: TRBV18
d_gene: TRBD1
CDR3aa: CASSSGQADWGYTF
CDR3nt: TGTGCCAGCTCAAGCGGACAGGCTGATTGGGGCTACACCTTC

j_gene: TRBJ1-1
abundance: NA
v_gene: TRBV5-1
d_gene: NA
CDR3aa: CASSFLDTDTEAFF
CDR3nt: TGCGCCAGCAGCTTTCTGGACACGGACACTGAAGCTTTCTTT